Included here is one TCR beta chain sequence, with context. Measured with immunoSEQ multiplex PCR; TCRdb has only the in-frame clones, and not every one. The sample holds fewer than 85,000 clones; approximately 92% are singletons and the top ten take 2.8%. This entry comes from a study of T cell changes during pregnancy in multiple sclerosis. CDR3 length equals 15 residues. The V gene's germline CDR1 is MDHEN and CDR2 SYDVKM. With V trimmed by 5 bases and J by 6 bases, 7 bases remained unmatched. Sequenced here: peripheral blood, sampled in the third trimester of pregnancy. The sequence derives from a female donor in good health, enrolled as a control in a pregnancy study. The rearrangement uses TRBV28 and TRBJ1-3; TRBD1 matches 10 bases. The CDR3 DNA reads TGTGCCAGCAGTCCCCAGGGACAGGGGAAAAACACCATATATTTT. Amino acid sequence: CASSPQGQGKNTIYF.